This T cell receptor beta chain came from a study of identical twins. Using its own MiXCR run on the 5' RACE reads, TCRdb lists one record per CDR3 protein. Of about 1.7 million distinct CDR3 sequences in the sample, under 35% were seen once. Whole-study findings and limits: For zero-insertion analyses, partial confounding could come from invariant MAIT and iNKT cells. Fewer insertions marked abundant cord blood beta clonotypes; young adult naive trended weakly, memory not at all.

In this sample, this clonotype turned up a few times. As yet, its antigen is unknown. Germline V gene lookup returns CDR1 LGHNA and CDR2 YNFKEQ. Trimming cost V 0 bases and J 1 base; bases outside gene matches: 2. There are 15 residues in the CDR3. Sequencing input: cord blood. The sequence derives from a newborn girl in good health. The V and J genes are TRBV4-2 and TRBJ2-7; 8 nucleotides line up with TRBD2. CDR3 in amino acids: CASSQDREGSYEQYF. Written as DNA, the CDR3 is TGTGCCAGCAGCCAAGATCGGGAGGGATCCTACGAGCAGTACTTC.